The rows below give T cell receptor beta chains drawn from one sample of a study of ipilimumab plus nivolumab after autologous stem cell transplantation. TCRdb's copy holds only in-frame clones and misses some; the assay was immunoSEQ multiplex PCR. The sample carries 20,000 to 25,000 clones, under 75% recorded once. Sequencing used PBMCs, obtained in a trial of ipilimumab plus nivolumab as post-transplant consolidation. The source is a male donor with diffuse large B-cell lymphoma. CDR3s include the opening cysteine and the closing phenylalanine or tryptophan. The order of the fields is V gene, clone size, J gene, D gene, CDR3 DNA, CDR3 protein. D genes are given only for firm matches. The listing skips clone size in some rows; elsewhere it reads once, few, many or a size class.

V gene: TRBV5-4
clone size: -
J gene: TRBJ2-4
D gene: -
CDR3 DNA: TGTGCCAGCAGCTTGGCCCCAGCGGTGGAGAAAAACATTCAGTACTTC
CDR3 protein: CASSLAPAVEKNIQYF

V gene: TRBV15
clone size: -
J gene: TRBJ1-1
D gene: -
CDR3 DNA: TGTGCCACCAGCAGAGATGTGGGGAGGGGGACTGAAGCTTTCTTT
CDR3 protein: CATSRDVGRGTEAFF

V gene: TRBV15
clone size: -
J gene: TRBJ2-3
D gene: -
CDR3 DNA: TGTGCCACCCGAGCAGCTAGACTCGACAGGGATACGCAGTATTTT
CDR3 protein: CATRAARLDRDTQYF

V gene: TRBV5-4
clone size: -
J gene: TRBJ1-2
D gene: -
CDR3 DNA: TGTGCCAGCAGCCCTACCCGGGGCGGGGCGGGATATGGCTACACCTTC
CDR3 protein: CASSPTRGGAGYGYTF

V gene: TRBV7-3
clone size: -
J gene: TRBJ1-2
D gene: -
CDR3 DNA: TGTGCCAGCAGCTTAGCCGACAACTATGGCTACACCTTC
CDR3 protein: CASSLADNYGYTF

V gene: TRBV10-3
clone size: -
J gene: TRBJ2-5
D gene: -
CDR3 DNA: TGTGCCATCAAGGACACAGAAATGGTCCAAGAGACCCAGTACTTC
CDR3 protein: CAIKDTEMVQETQYF

V gene: TRBV30
clone size: -
J gene: TRBJ2-2
D gene: -
CDR3 DNA: TGTGCCTGGAGTGTATTCGCGGCGAACACCGGGGAGCTGTTTTTT
CDR3 protein: CAWSVFAANTGELFF

V gene: TRBV5-1
clone size: -
J gene: TRBJ2-2
D gene: -
CDR3 DNA: TGCGCCAGCAGAACCGGGACGATTGTAACCGGGGAGCTGTTTTTT
CDR3 protein: CASRTGTIVTGELFF

V gene: TRBV19
clone size: -
J gene: TRBJ1-2
D gene: TRBD1
CDR3 DNA: TGTGCCAGTAGTATGGAAGGGGGCCAGCGGGGCTACACCTTC
CDR3 protein: CASSMEGGQRGYTF

V gene: TRBV10-2
clone size: -
J gene: TRBJ2-3
D gene: -
CDR3 DNA: TGCGCCAGCTTGGGAGCCCCAGATACGCAGTATTTT
CDR3 protein: CASLGAPDTQYF

V gene: TRBV2
clone size: -
J gene: TRBJ1-2
D gene: -
CDR3 DNA: TGTGCCAGCACCGAAGCTGGGTCTTCTAACTATGGCTACACCTTC
CDR3 protein: CASTEAGSSNYGYTF

V gene: TRBV9
clone size: -
J gene: TRBJ2-1
D gene: -
CDR3 DNA: TGTGCCAGCAGCGTAGAGGGGGACTGGGAGGTCAATGAGCAGTTCTTC
CDR3 protein: CASSVEGDWEVNEQFF

V gene: TRBV13
clone size: -
J gene: TRBJ2-7
D gene: TRBD1
CDR3 DNA: TGTGCCAGCAGCTCAACCTCCGGGACAGACTCCTACGAGCAGTACTTC
CDR3 protein: CASSSTSGTDSYEQYF

V gene: TRBV5-8
clone size: -
J gene: TRBJ1-3
D gene: -
CDR3 DNA: TGTGCCAGCAGCTTGGCCATAAGCTCTGGAAACACCATATATTTT
CDR3 protein: CASSLAISSGNTIYF

V gene: TRBV7-3
clone size: -
J gene: TRBJ2-1
D gene: TRBD1
CDR3 DNA: TGTGCCAGCAGCCCGGACAGGGCCTACAATGAGCAGTTCTTC
CDR3 protein: CASSPDRAYNEQFF

V gene: TRBV7-8
clone size: few
J gene: TRBJ2-7
D gene: -
CDR3 DNA: TGTGCCAGCAGCTCGCAAACAGGGTTTTTGTACTTC
CDR3 protein: CASSSQTGFLYF